Shown below are 10 T cell receptor beta chains from a single sample sequenced in a study of blood T cell repertoires in COVID-19. The protocol was immunoSEQ multiplex PCR, while the TCRdb copy is restricted to in-frame clones and leaves out a portion. The sample comprises roughly 250,000 clones, approximately 90% of which are singletons, and 3% to 4% rests with the top ten. Specimen: peripheral blood. The receptors were gathered from a woman between 40 and 50 years old with acute or convalescent COVID-19.

This chain uses TRBV7-3 with TRBJ2-2; tentative D call: TRBD1 (5 bases). V lost 8 bases, J lost 6 bases, and 13 bases lay in between. CDR1 and CDR2 (germline): SGHTA, FQGTGA. This CDR3 contains 13 residues. CDR3 bases: TGTGCCAGCGTGGGGCAAATAGCCGGGGAGCTGTTTTTT. It specifies CASVGQIAGELFF. The complete variable domain, with remaining parts taken from reference TRBV7-3 and TRBJ2-2, reads GAGVSQTPSNKVTEKGKYVELRCDPISGHTALYWYRQSLGQGPEFLIYFQGTGAADDSGLPNDRFFAVRPEGSVSTLKIQRTERGDSAVYLCASVGQIAGELFFGEGSRLTVL.

The V and J genes are TRBV10-3 and TRBJ1-4; 10 bases match TRBD1. Unmatched junction bases numbered 2, after V lost 1 base and J lost 3 bases. Germline CDR1 ENHRY, CDR2 SYGVKD. The CDR3 loop spans 16 amino acids. The CDR3 reads CAISEFGQGANEKLFF. In DNA, the CDR3 is TGTGCCATCAGTGAGTTCGGACAGGGGGCTAATGAAAAACTGTTTTTT.

The sample holds a few counts of this clone. The chain has TRBV5-1 and TRBJ1-3; TRBD1 is a possible D gene (6 bases). Deletions cut 3 bases from V and 4 bases from J, with 14 bases between. The CDR3 covers 15 residues. Germline CDR1 and CDR2: SGHRS and YFSETQ. The CDR3 DNA reads as TGCGCCAGCAGCTCCCCACAGGGTTCCGGAAACACCATATATTTT. This translates into CASSSPQGSGNTIYF. The full variable domain, rest sourced from reference TRBV5-1 and TRBJ1-3, is KAGVTQTPRYLIKTRGQQVTLSCSPISGHRSVSWYQQTPGQGLQFLFEYFSETQRNKGNFPGRFSGRQFSNSRSEMNVSTLELGDSALYLCASSSPQGSGNTIYFGEGSWLTVV.

J is TRBJ2-7 and V is TRBV2; no definite D call. V lost 3 bases, J lost 7 bases, and 10 bases lay in between. Germline values: CDR1 SNHLY, CDR2 FYNNEI. This CDR3 region has 12 residues. CDR3 in amino acids: CASSDKWAEQYV. In DNA, the CDR3 is TGTGCCAGCAGTGATAAGTGGGCTGAGCAGTACGTC.

The chain links TRBV3-1 (or the pseudogene TRBV3-2) to TRBJ1-1; D gene ambiguous. CDR1 LGHDT and CDR2 YNNKEL come from the germline V gene (reference sequence). V was shortened by 1 base and J by 7 bases, with 13 bases between the two germline ends. The CDR3 runs 14 residues. In DNA, the CDR3 is TGTGCCAGCAGCCAAGGAGTGCCTCTGGTTGAAGCTTTCTTT. This translates into CASSQGVPLVEAFF.

V is TRBV6-6 and J is TRBJ1-2; weak D call: TRBD1 (5 bases). Germline V gene data show CDR1 as MNHNY and CDR2 as SVGAGI (reference sequence). This CDR3 spans 14 amino acids. Trimming stripped 4 bases from V and 3 bases from J, with 12 bases between. CDR3 protein: CASSSQGIDYGYTF. For the CDR3, the DNA is TGTGCCAGCAGTTCGCAGGGTATTGACTATGGCTACACCTTC.

This chain uses TRBV11-3 with TRBJ2-2; D not resolved. The length of the CDR3 is 13 residues. The V end lost 1 base, the J end lost 6 bases, and 6 bases lay between the germline ends. Per the germline V gene, CDR1 is SGHNT and CDR2 is YENEEA. The CDR3: CASSLASAGELFF. For the CDR3, the DNA is TGTGCCAGCAGCTTAGCAAGCGCCGGGGAGCTGTTTTTT.

The sample holds a few counts of this clone. The genes are TRBV12-5 and TRBJ1-5, with 8 bases that match TRBD1. CDR1 is LGHNT, CDR2 FRNRAP, per germline. Trimming cost V 4 bases and J 7 bases; bases outside gene matches: 12. The CDR3 runs 16 residues. CDR3 sequence reads: CASGSTLDREGQPQHF. The CDR3 DNA is TGTGCTAGTGGTTCGACCCTGGACAGGGAAGGGCAGCCCCAGCATTTT.

The rearrangement links TRBV30 to TRBJ2-5; TRBD1 matches at 9 bases. This CDR3 comprises 14 residues. Trimming at V came to 3 bases and at J to 5 bases, leaving 7 bases not matched to a gene. Germline V gene sequence: CDR1 GTSNPN, CDR2 SVGIG (reference sequence). In DNA, the CDR3 is TGTGCCTGGAGGGGAACAGGGGGCTGGGAGACCCAGTACTTC. Encoded protein: CAWRGTGGWETQYF.

The chain couples TRBV10-3 to TRBJ2-1; 7 positions agree with TRBD1. V gave up 5 bases and J gave up 8 bases; unmatched junction bases: 12. CDR3 length: 15 residues. From germline, CDR1 is ENHRY and CDR2 SYGVKD. CDR3 sequence: CAISRDRNGIDEQFF. Written as DNA, the CDR3 is TGTGCCATCAGTCGGGACAGAAATGGTATAGATGAGCAGTTCTTC.